The sequence of this TCR beta chain was determined in a study of shared clonotypes between healthy human individuals. Assay: immunoSEQ multiplex PCR; the TCRdb copy retains only in-frame clones and omits some. The sample lists approximately 1,000,000 clones, approximately 80% occurring once. V lost 7 bases and J lost 2; bases outside the gene matches: 9. The CDR3 is made up of 14 amino acids. Germline V gives CDR1 SQVTM, CDR2 ANQGSEA. The chain recombines TRBV29-1 with TRBJ2-5; 8 bases are a match to TRBD1. The sequencing input was memory CD4+ T cells from PBMCs. Sample subset: CD45RA-negative fraction. The sequence derives from a man in his late teens or twenties in good health. Some clones in this sample may be carry-over from other donors' samples. CDR3 amino acids: CSATTGGQQETQYF. The CDR3 nucleotides read TGCAGCGCCACTACAGGGGGACAACAAGAGACCCAGTACTTC.